This T cell receptor beta chain emerged from a study of T-cell memory formation after mild COVID-19. Study results and caveats: Still unconfirmed is whether the second-wave clones peaking on day 37 recognized SARS-CoV-2.

One entry per CDR3 protein, called by TCRdb with MiXCR from the 5' RACE reads. The sample includes about 610,000 distinct CDR3 sequences, about 18% seen only once; the top ten take about 7.5%. Notes on this clonotype: No antigen is known for it.

Germline-derived CDR1 and CDR2 are ENHRY and SYGVKD. This CDR3 has 16 amino acids. The trim removed 5 bases at V and 2 bases at J, leaving 4 bases unmatched. The chain employs TRBV10-3 and TRBJ2-5; 14 bases align to TRBD2. The source is an adult woman who had mild COVID-19 (a few samples of this study predate the infection). Cell type and time point are not known. The sequencing sample was made of PBMCs or a T cell subset sorted from them (not recorded which). The CDR3, as DNA: TGTGCCATCAGTACTGGGACTAGCGGGAGTCAAGAGACCCAGTACTTC. It specifies CAISTGTSGSQETQYF.